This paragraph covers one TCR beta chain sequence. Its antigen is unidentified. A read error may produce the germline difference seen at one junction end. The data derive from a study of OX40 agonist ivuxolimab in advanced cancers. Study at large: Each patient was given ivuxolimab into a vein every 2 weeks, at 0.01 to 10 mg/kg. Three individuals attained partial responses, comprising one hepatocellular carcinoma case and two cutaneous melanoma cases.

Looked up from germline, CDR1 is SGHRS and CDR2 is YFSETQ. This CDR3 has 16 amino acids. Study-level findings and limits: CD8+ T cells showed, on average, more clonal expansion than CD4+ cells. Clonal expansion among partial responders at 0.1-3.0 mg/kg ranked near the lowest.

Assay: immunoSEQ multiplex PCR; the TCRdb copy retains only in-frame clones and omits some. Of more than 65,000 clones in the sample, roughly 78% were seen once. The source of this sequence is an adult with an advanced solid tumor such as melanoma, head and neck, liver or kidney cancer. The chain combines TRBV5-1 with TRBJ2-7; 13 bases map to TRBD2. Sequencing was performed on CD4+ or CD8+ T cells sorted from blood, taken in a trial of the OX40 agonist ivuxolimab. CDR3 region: CVSSPSRTSGRYEQYF. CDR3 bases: TGCGTCAGCAGTCCTAGCAGGACTAGCGGGAGATACGAGCAGTACTTC.